There are many counts of the clone carrying this TCR beta chain. This sample is drawn from a study of T-cell memory formation after mild COVID-19. Study context: Largely donor-specific sequence clusters came from a couple of donors.

Trimming stripped 6 bases from V and 4 bases from J, with 16 bases between. This CDR3 has 14 amino acids. CDR1 is SGHRS and CDR2 is YFSETQ in the germline V gene. TCRdb recomputed calls from the 5' RACE reads with MiXCR, one row per CDR3 protein. The sample lists more than 400,000 distinct CDR3 sequences; about 20% were seen once. The chain employs TRBV5-1 and TRBJ1-1; a possible D gene is TRBD1 (6 bases). The clonotype was recovered from an adult woman who had mild COVID-19 (a few samples of this study predate the infection). Cell type and time point are not known. Sequencing was done on a sample of PBMCs or a T cell subset sorted from them (not recorded which). CDR3 loop: CASTSLSGATEAFF. DNA for the CDR3: TGCGCCAGCACCTCCCTGTCGGGGGCCACTGAAGCTTTCTTT.